This T cell receptor (beta chain) was captured in a study of T cells expressing NK-cell markers. On the study more broadly: The study drew TCR beta repertoires from sorted CD3+CD56+NKG2C+, CD3+CD56+NKG2C- and CD3+CD56-NKG2C+ T cells.

This CDR3 comprises 17 residues. CDR1 and CDR2 from the germline V gene are MNHEY and SVGAGI. 5'RACE template switching with UMIs produced the TCR beta cDNA. From the 5' RACE reads, TCRdb lists one entry per CDR3 protein and no DNA. Found here are 400,000 or so distinct CDR3 sequences; the top ten clones hold around 10%. The chain is built from TRBV6-5 and TRBJ1-5; the D call of TRBD1 rests on TCRdb alone, since no DNA is present to check it. This TCR was sampled from a woman aged 50 to 60 in good health. The sequenced sample was blood T cells: a sorted CD56 or NKG2C T cell subset, CD4+ or CD8+ T cells, or bulk PBMC T cells (not recorded which). The CDR3 region is CASSSNRGVGSNQPQHF.